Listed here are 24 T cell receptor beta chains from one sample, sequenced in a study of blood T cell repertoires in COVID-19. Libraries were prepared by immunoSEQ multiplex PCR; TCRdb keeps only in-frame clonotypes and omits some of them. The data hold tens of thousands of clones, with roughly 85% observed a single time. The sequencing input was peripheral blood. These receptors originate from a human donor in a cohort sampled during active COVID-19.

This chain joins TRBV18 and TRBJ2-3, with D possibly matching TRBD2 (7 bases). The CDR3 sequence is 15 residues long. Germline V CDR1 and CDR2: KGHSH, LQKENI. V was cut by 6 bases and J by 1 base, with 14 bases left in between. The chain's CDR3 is CASSLRGGRTDTQYF. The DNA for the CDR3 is TGTGCCAGCTCGCTAAGGGGGGGACGCACAGATACGCAGTATTTT.

CDR3: CAIAQTSGEGETQYF. CDR3 bases: TGTGCCATCGCGCAGACTAGCGGGGAGGGAGAGACCCAGTACTTC. The chain joins TRBV10-3 to TRBJ2-5, with 11 bases lining up with TRBD2. The CDR3 runs 15 residues. Germline V gene sequence: CDR1 ENHRY, CDR2 SYGVKD. V trimming: 8 bases; J trimming: 4 bases; junction bases outside the gene matches: 9.

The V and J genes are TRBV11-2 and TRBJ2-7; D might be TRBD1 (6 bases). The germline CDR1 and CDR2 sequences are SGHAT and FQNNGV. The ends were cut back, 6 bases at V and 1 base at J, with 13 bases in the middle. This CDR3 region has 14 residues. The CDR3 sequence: CASRTTGLSYEQYF. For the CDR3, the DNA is TGTGCCAGCAGGACAACAGGGTTATCCTACGAGCAGTACTTC.

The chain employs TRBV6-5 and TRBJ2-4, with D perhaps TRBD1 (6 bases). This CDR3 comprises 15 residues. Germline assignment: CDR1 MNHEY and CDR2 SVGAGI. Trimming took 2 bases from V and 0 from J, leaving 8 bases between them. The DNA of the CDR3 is TGTGCCAGCAGTTACACAGGGTTAGCCAAAAACATTCAGTACTTC. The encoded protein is CASSYTGLAKNIQYF.

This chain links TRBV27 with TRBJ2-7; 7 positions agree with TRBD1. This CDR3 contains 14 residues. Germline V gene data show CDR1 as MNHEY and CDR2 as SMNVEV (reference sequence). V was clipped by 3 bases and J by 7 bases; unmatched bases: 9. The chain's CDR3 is CASSLPNRGGEQYF. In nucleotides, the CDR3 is TGTGCCAGCAGTTTGCCAAACAGGGGCGGGGAGCAGTACTTC.

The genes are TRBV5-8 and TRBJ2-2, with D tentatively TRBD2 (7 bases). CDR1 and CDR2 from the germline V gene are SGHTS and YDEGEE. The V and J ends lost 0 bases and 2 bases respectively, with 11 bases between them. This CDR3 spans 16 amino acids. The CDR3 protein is CASSLEAGANTGELFF. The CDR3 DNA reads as TGTGCCAGCAGCTTGGAGGCGGGGGCTAACACCGGGGAGCTGTTTTTT.

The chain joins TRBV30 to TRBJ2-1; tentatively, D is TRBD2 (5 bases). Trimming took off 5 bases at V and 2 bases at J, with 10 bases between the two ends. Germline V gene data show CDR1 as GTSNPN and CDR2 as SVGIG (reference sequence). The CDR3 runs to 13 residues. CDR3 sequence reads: CAWGLQAYNEQFF. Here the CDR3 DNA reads TGTGCCTGGGGACTCCAGGCCTACAATGAGCAGTTCTTC.

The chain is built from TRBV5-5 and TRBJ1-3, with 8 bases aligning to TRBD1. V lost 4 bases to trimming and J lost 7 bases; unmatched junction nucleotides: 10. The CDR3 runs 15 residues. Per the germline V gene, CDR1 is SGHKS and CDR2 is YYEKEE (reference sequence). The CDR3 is CASSDTGGHYNTIYF. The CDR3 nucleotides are TGTGCCAGCAGCGACACAGGGGGTCACTACAACACCATATATTTT.

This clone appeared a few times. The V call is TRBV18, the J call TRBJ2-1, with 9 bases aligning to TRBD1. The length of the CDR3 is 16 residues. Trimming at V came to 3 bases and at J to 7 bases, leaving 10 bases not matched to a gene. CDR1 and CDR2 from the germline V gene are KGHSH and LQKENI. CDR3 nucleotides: TGTGCCAGCTCACCGCCGGGACAGGGAATAGAGAATGAGCAGTTCTTC. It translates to CASSPPGQGIENEQFF.

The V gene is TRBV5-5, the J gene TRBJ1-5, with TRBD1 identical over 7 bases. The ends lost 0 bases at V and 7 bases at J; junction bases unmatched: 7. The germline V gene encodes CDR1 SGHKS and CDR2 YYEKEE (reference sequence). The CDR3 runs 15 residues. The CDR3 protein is CASSLGQGQVQPQHF. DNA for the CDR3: TGTGCCAGCAGCTTGGGACAGGGTCAAGTACAGCCCCAGCATTTT. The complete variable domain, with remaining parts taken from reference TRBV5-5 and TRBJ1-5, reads DAGVTQSPTHLIKTRGQQVTLRCSPISGHKSVSWYQQVLGQGPQFIFQYYEKEERGRGNFPDRFSARQFPNYSSELNVNALLLGDSALYLCASSLGQGQVQPQHFGDGTRLSIL.

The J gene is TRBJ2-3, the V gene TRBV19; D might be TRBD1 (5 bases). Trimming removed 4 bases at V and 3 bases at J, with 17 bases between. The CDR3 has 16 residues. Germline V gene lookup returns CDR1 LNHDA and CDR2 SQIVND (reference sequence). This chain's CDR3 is CASSSYSLRVTDTQYF. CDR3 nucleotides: TGTGCCAGTAGTAGCTATTCTCTCAGGGTGACAGATACGCAGTATTTT.

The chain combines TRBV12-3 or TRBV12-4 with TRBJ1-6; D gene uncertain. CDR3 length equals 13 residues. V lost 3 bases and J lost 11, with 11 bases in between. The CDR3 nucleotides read TGTGCCAGCAGTTTCGGGCTAGCTGCACCCCTCCACTTT. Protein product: CASSFGLAAPLHF.

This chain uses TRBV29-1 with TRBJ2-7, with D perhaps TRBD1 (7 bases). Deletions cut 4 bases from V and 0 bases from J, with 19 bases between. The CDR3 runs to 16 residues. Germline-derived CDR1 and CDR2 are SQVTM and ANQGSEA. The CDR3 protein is CSVVGGRTGVSYEQYF. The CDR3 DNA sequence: TGCAGCGTTGTGGGGGGTCGGACAGGTGTCTCCTACGAGCAGTACTTC.

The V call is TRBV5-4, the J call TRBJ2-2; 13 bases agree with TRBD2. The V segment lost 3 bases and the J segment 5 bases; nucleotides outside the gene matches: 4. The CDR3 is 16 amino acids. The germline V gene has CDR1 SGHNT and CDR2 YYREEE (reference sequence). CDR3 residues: CASSSGLAGKTGELFF. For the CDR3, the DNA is TGTGCCAGCAGCTCGGGACTAGCGGGGAAGACCGGGGAGCTGTTTTTT.

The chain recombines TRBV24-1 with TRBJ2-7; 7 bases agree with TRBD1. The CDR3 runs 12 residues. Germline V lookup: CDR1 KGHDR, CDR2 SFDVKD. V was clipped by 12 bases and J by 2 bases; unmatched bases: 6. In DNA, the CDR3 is TGTGCCTCCGGACAGGACCCCTACGAGCAGTACTTC. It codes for CASGQDPYEQYF.

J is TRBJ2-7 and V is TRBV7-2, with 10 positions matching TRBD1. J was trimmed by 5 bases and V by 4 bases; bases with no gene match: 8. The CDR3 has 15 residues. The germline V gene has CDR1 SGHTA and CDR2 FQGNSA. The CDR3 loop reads CASSSDGTGVNEQYF. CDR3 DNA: TGTGCCAGCAGCTCCGACGGGACAGGGGTAAACGAGCAGTACTTC. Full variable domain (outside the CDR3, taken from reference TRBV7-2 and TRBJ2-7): GAGVSQSPSNKVTEKGKDVELRCDPISGHTALYWYRQSLGQGLEFLIYFQGNSAPDKSGLPSDRFSAERTGGSVSTLTIQRTQQEDSAVYLCASSSDGTGVNEQYFGPGTRLTVT.

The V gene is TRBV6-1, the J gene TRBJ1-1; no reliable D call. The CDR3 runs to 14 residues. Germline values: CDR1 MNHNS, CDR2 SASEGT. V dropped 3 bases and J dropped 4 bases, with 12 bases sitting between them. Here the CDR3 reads CASSDTRISTEAFF. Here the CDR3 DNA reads TGTGCCAGCAGTGATACGCGGATCTCCACTGAAGCTTTCTTT.

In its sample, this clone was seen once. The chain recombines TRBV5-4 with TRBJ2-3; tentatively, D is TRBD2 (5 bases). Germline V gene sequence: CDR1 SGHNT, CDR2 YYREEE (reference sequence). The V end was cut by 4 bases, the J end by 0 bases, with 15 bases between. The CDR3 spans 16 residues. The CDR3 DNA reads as TGTGCCAGCAGCAAACGGGAACTTTATAGCACAGATACGCAGTATTTT. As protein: CASSKRELYSTDTQYF.

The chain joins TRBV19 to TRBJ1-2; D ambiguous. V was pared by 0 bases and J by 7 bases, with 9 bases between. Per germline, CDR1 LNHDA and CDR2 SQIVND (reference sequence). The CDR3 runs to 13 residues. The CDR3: CASSIDHQAGYTF. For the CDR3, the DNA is TGTGCCAGTAGTATAGATCACCAGGCTGGCTACACCTTC.

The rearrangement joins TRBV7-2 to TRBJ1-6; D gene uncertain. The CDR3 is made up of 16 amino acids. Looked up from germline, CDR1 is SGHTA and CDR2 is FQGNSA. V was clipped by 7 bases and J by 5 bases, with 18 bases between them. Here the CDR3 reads CASTSRGPFNNSPLHF. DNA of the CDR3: TGTGCCAGCACATCCCGCGGGCCATTTAATAATTCACCCCTCCACTTT.

Here the CDR3 reads CASSYSWGRSTEAFF. The CDR3 DNA sequence: TGTGCCAGCAGTTATTCTTGGGGGCGGAGTACTGAAGCTTTCTTT. This rearrangement joins TRBV6-5 to TRBJ1-1; D perhaps matches TRBD1 (6 bases). The CDR3 is 15 amino acids. The V end lost 3 bases, the J end lost 5 bases, and 16 bases lay between the germline ends. Germline CDR1 is MNHEY and CDR2 is SVGAGI.

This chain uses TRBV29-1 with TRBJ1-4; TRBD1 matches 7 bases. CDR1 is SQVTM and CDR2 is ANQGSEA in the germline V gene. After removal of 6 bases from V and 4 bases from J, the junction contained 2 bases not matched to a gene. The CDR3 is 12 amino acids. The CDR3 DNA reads TGCAGCGTACGACAGGGTAATGAAAAACTGTTTTTT. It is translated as CSVRQGNEKLFF.

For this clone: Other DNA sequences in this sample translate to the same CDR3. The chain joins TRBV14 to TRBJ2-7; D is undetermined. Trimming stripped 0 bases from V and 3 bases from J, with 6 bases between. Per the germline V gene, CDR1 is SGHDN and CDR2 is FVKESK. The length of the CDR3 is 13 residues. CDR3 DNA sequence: TGTGCCAGCAGCCAAGATCCAGGCTACGAGCAGTACTTC. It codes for CASSQDPGYEQYF.

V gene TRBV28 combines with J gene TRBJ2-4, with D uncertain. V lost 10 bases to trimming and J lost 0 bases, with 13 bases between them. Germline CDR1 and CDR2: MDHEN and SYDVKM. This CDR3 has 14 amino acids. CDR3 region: CATGGNLAKNIQYF. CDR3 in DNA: TGTGCCACAGGTGGAAATTTAGCCAAAAACATTCAGTACTTC.